One sample yielded the 7 T cell receptor beta chains listed below, sequenced in a study of blood T cell repertoires in COVID-19. This table comes from immunoSEQ multiplex PCR, and its TCRdb copy is limited to in-frame clones, with some not included. The repertoire has about 170,000 clones, approximately 85% of them found once; the top ten carry around 7.7%. Sequencing was carried out using peripheral blood. The receptors originated from a man aged 40-49 years who had recovered from COVID-19.

V usage is TRBV6-5 and J usage is TRBJ1-2, with a tentative D call TRBD1 (6 bases). Germline CDR1 reads MNHEY; CDR2 reads SVGAGI. V shed 6 bases and J shed 0 bases, with 14 bases lying between them. The CDR3 runs 15 residues. The CDR3 region is CASRTTGPSNYGYTF. CDR3 DNA: TGTGCCAGCAGGACGACAGGTCCTTCTAACTATGGCTACACCTTC.

J is TRBJ1-4 and V is TRBV4-1; D gene uncertain. The CDR3 loop spans 12 amino acids. V lost 4 bases to trimming and J lost 7 bases, with 7 bases between them. Germline V gene lookup returns CDR1 MGHRA and CDR2 YSYEKL. The CDR3 is CASSRPGEKLFF. Written as DNA, the CDR3 is TGCGCCAGCAGCCGACCAGGTGAAAAACTGTTTTTT.

This chain connects TRBV18 to TRBJ2-7; 7 bases align to TRBD2. The CDR3 loop spans 15 amino acids. In germline, CDR1 is KGHSH, CDR2 LQKENI. Trimming removed 6 bases from V and 1 base from J; junction bases left unmatched: 9. The DNA for the CDR3 is TGTGCCAGCTCCCCCTCCCGGGAGGTATCCTACGAGCAGTACTTC. Residues: CASSPSREVSYEQYF.

Written as DNA, the CDR3 is TGCGCCAGCAGCCAAGACACAGCCCTCTCTGGGGCCAACGTCCTGACTTTC. It specifies CASSQDTALSGANVLTF. The V gene is TRBV4-1, the J gene TRBJ2-6; D is unclear. The V gene lost 0 bases and the J gene lost 0 bases, with 9 bases spanning the gap. CDR3 length: 17 amino acids. Germline V gene data show CDR1 as MGHRA and CDR2 as YSYEKL.

The chain couples TRBV5-4 to TRBJ2-3; possibly TRBD2 for D (5 bases). The CDR3 sequence is 14 residues long. Per germline, CDR1 SGHNT and CDR2 YYREEE (reference sequence). V was pared by 4 bases and J by 4 bases, with 13 bases between. As DNA, the CDR3 is TGTGCCAGCAGCCTTCCTTCCGGGGCAGATACGCAGTATTTT. This sequence encodes CASSLPSGADTQYF.

V is TRBV18 and J is TRBJ1-5; 7 nucleotides match TRBD1. Trimming took 5 bases from V and 2 from J; bases not matched to a gene: 9. CDR3 length: 16 amino acids. Germline assignment: CDR1 KGHSH and CDR2 LQKENI. The CDR3 loop reads CASSFRDSSGNQPQHF. The CDR3 DNA sequence: TGTGCCAGCTCATTCCGGGACAGCAGCGGCAATCAGCCCCAGCATTTT.

The V gene is TRBV5-6, the J gene TRBJ2-1, with unresolved D. The germline gives CDR1 SGHDT, CDR2 YYEEEE. The CDR3 covers 11 residues. V lost 5 bases and J 5 bases, leaving 5 bases between the germline ends. CDR3 nucleotide sequence: TGTGCCAGCAGATCTAACAATGAGCAGTTCTTC. It codes for CASRSNNEQFF.